This T cell receptor beta chain derives from a study of shared clonotypes between healthy human individuals. Study at large: Samples came from a couple of female and a few male donors aged 18 to 49.

Trimming cost V 4 bases and J 8 bases, with 7 bases left between them. CDR1 SGHTA and CDR2 FQGNSA come from the germline V gene. The CDR3 is 11 residues long. Repertoires were generated with immunoSEQ multiplex PCR, while TCRdb's copy carries only in-frame clones and drops some. The sample has 850,000 to 1,200,000 clones, 75% seen once. The chain is built from TRBV7-2 and TRBJ2-3, with a tentative D call TRBD2 (5 bases). This sequence was found in a man younger than 35 in good health. The material sequenced was memory CD4+ T cells sorted from blood. The subset was: CD45RA-negative fraction. The CDR3: CASSSGGTQYF. The CDR3 coding sequence is TGTGCCAGCAGCTCTGGAGGTACGCAGTATTTT.